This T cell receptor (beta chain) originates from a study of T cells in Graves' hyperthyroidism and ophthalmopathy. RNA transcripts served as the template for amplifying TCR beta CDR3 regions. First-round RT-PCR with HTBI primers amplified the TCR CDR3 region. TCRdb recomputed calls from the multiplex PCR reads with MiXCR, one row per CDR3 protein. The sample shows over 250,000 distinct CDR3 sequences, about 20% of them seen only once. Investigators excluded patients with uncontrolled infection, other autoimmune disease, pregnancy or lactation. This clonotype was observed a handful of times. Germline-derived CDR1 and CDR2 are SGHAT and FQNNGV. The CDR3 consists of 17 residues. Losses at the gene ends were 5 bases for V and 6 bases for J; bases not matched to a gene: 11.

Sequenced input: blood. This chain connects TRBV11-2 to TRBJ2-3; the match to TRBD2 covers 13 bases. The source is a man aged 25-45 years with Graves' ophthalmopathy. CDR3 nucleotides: TGTGCCAGCAGCCCTTACCTTCGGACTAGCGGGAGCGATACGCAGTATTTT. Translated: CASSPYLRTSGSDTQYF.